Following are 24 T cell receptor beta chains from one sample sequenced in a study of human T cells and chemical hapten exposure. Indicated time point: patch test 1, 2 weeks after DPC sensitization. Treatment defined: therapeutic diphenylcyclopropenone sensitization with weekly scalp DPC. TCRdb re-derived calls from the RACE reads in MiXCR, one entry per CDR3 protein. The sample holds 300,000 to 450,000 distinct CDR3 sequences, more than 4.5% seen once. Material: whole blood, obtained in connection with sensitization to the hapten diphenylcyclopropenone (DPC). The receptors stem from a woman between 45 and 65 years old with alopecia areata. Some clones in this sample may be carry-over from other donors' samples.

This clonotype turned up a few times. The J gene is TRBJ2-7, the V gene TRBV29-1, with TRBD2 matching 13 bases. Germline CDR1 reads SQVTM; CDR2 reads ANQGSEA. V shed 1 base and J 4 bases; nucleotides not matched to a gene: 7. This CDR3 contains 16 residues. Here the CDR3 DNA reads TGCAGCGTTGAAGTCGCCGCGACTAGCGGGAGGTACGAGCAGTACTTC. Amino acid sequence: CSVEVAATSGRYEQYF.

At least ten counts were recorded for this clonotype. The rearrangement links TRBV20-1 to TRBJ1-5; 7 bases line up with TRBD1. V trimming: 6 bases; J trimming: 4 bases; junction bases outside the gene matches: 9. The CDR3 contains 14 residues. Germline CDR1 is DFQATT and CDR2 is SNEGSKA (reference sequence). The CDR3 is CSAVVQGRNQPQHF. CDR3 sequence (DNA): TGCAGTGCGGTCGTACAGGGGCGGAATCAGCCCCAGCATTTT.

This clonotype has just a few counts. V is TRBV9 and J is TRBJ2-1; 10 bases line up with TRBD2. Per the germline V gene, CDR1 is SGDLS and CDR2 is YYNGEE. The CDR3 consists of 15 residues. The J segment lost 7 bases and the V segment lost 0 bases, leaving 4 bases of the junction unmatched. CDR3 bases: TGTGCCAGCAGCGTAGAGCTGACTAGCGGGAATGAGCAGTTCTTC. Its translation: CASSVELTSGNEQFF.

This clonotype was observed a few times. The genes are TRBV5-4 and TRBJ2-7; 9 nucleotides agree with TRBD2. The trim removed 4 bases at V and 7 bases at J, leaving 6 bases unmatched. CDR3 length equals 13 residues. CDR1 is SGHNT and CDR2 is YYREEE in the germline V gene (reference sequence). The CDR3 protein is CASSIGTSQEQYF. CDR3 nucleotide sequence: TGTGCCAGCAGCATAGGGACTAGCCAGGAGCAGTACTTC.

This clonotype occurred many times. The V and J genes are TRBV20-1 and TRBJ2-7; a weak D match, TRBD1 (6 bases). This CDR3 comprises 13 residues. V lost 6 bases to trimming and J lost 6 bases, with 18 bases between them. Germline V gives CDR1 DFQATT, CDR2 SNEGSKA (reference sequence). The DNA for the CDR3 is TGCAGTGCGCGCCCTACAGGGTGGTTCGAGCAGTACTTC. Encoded protein: CSARPTGWFEQYF.

This clonotype was seen a handful of times. The chain uses TRBV28 and TRBJ2-3; 9 bases match TRBD2. Germline V lookup: CDR1 MDHEN, CDR2 SYDVKM. The CDR3 is made up of 15 amino acids. Trimming removed 6 bases from V and 4 bases from J; junction bases left unmatched: 8. The CDR3 is CASSHSLAGADTQYF. The DNA for the CDR3 is TGTGCCAGCAGCCATAGCTTAGCGGGAGCAGATACGCAGTATTTT.

This clonotype was seen ten or more times. V usage is TRBV28 and J usage is TRBJ2-1, with a tentative D call TRBD1 (5 bases). CDR3 length: 14 amino acids. Germline V gene lookup returns CDR1 MDHEN and CDR2 SYDVKM. V was shortened by 4 bases and J by 7 bases, with 14 bases between the two germline ends. In DNA, the CDR3 is TGTGCCAGCAGTTCCAGGGCCCCATTGAATGAGCAGTTCTTC. Translation: CASSSRAPLNEQFF.

This chain uses TRBV6-6 with TRBJ2-2; maybe TRBD1 (7 bases). Germline V gene data show CDR1 as MNHNY and CDR2 as SVGAGI (reference sequence). Between the trimmed V and J ends, which lost 7 bases and 4 bases, there was a span of 19 bases. CDR3 size: 16 residues. CDR3 coding DNA: TGTGCCAGCACCGCCCGCAGGGGGGACGTCACCGGGGAGCTGTTTTTT. It yields the protein CASTARRGDVTGELFF.

The rearrangement uses TRBV7-6 and TRBJ2-3, with 14 bases fitting TRBD2. Germline V gene lookup returns CDR1 SGHVS and CDR2 FNYEAQ. V lost 2 bases to trimming and J lost 4 bases; unmatched junction nucleotides: 11. The CDR3 covers 19 residues. The CDR3 sequence is CASSLLGTSGRVFADTQYF. The CDR3 bases are TGTGCCAGCAGCTTATTAGGGACTAGCGGGAGAGTGTTTGCAGATACGCAGTATTTT.

On this clonotype: One end of the junction fails to match germline, which may point to a read error. The chain employs TRBV29-1 and TRBJ1-2; 11 nucleotides match TRBD1. The CDR3 has 14 amino acids. Germline lookup yields CDR1 SQVTM and CDR2 ANQGSEA. CDR3 nucleotide sequence: TGCAGCGTCCGCCAAGCCGGACAGGGGGCCGGGAACGTCTTC. This sequence encodes CSVRQAGQGAGNVF. The complete variable domain, with remaining parts taken from reference TRBV29-1 and TRBJ1-2, reads SAVISQKPSRDICQRGTSLTIQCQVDSQVTMMFWYRQQPGQSLTLIATANQGSEATYESGFVIDKFPISRPNLTFSTLTVSNMSPEDSSIYLCSVRQAGQGAGNVFGSGTRLTVV.

Ten or more counts support this clonotype. The chain uses TRBV6-5 and TRBJ2-7; a weak D match, TRBD1 (8 bases). This CDR3 is 15 amino acids long. V was cut by 6 bases and J by 1 base, with 16 bases left in between. The germline V gene encodes CDR1 MNHEY and CDR2 SVGAGI. The CDR3 nucleotides are TGTGCCAGCAGAACCACAGGGGGGGAATCCTACGAGCAGTACTTC. Translation: CASRTTGGESYEQYF.

This clonotype was seen ten or more times. The chain links TRBV5-1 to TRBJ1-2; TRBD1 aligns across 9 bases. V was clipped by 7 bases and J by 1 base; unmatched bases: 17. The CDR3 extends over 18 amino acids. Germline V gene lookup returns CDR1 SGHRS and CDR2 YFSETQ. In nucleotides, the CDR3 is TGCGCCAGCTCCTATACCGGGACAGGGCAACAGAATAACTATGGCTACACCTTC. As protein: CASSYTGTGQQNNYGYTF.

This clonotype has at least ten counts. This chain connects TRBV25-1 to TRBJ2-7; D is unresolved. V was trimmed by 3 bases and J by 0 bases, leaving 9 bases between them. There are 14 residues in the CDR3. Germline lookup yields CDR1 MGHDK and CDR2 SYGVNS. The chain's CDR3 is CASSDSSYSYEQYF. CDR3 bases: TGTGCCAGCAGTGACAGTTCCTACTCCTACGAGCAGTACTTC.

This clonotype occurred many times. This chain connects TRBV29-1 to TRBJ2-7, with 7 bases lining up with TRBD2. Germline V lookup: CDR1 SQVTM, CDR2 ANQGSEA. The J segment lost 0 bases and the V segment lost 7 bases, leaving 6 bases of the junction unmatched. CDR3 length: 13 residues. The CDR3 DNA reads as TGCAGCGCCCGGACTAGTTACTCCTACGAGCAGTACTTC. It is translated as CSARTSYSYEQYF.

This clonotype was seen at least ten times. V usage is TRBV2 and J usage is TRBJ2-1; weak D call: TRBD1 (6 bases). Germline CDR1 SNHLY, CDR2 FYNNEI. Trimming left V 10 bases short and J 4 bases short, with 17 bases between. The CDR3 length is 14 residues. In DNA form, the CDR3 reads TGTGCCACCCACCGGGACACAGGATACAATGAGCAGTTCTTC. It yields the protein CATHRDTGYNEQFF.

Ten or more counts support this clonotype. The V gene is TRBV10-3, the J gene TRBJ1-1; no reliable D call. V dropped 4 bases and J dropped 5 bases, with 5 bases sitting between them. The CDR3 contains 11 residues. Germline assignment: CDR1 ENHRY and CDR2 SYGVKD. CDR3 sequence (DNA): TGTGCCATCAGTGCCCGGACTGAAGCTTTCTTT. This gives the protein CAISARTEAFF.

The chain is built from TRBV7-9 and TRBJ2-2; D not certain. V lost 2 bases and J 7 bases, leaving 14 bases between the germline ends. Germline V lookup: CDR1 SEHNR, CDR2 FQNEAQ (reference sequence). The CDR3 has 15 residues. CDR3 in amino acids: CASSLPVLLGGELFF. The DNA of the CDR3 is TGTGCCAGCAGCTTACCCGTCCTGCTGGGCGGGGAGCTGTTTTTT.

The chain carries TRBV20-1 and TRBJ2-3; TRBD2 aligns across 7 bases. The CDR3 totals 14 residues. V dropped 5 bases and J dropped 3; count of bases not matched to a gene: 8. Germline V gene lookup returns CDR1 DFQATT and CDR2 SNEGSKA (reference sequence). The CDR3 sequence: CSAYAAGRTDTQYF. CDR3 in DNA: TGCAGTGCTTACGCAGCGGGAAGGACAGATACGCAGTATTTT.

The table lists this clonotype with many counts. The rearrangement uses TRBV21-1 and TRBJ2-5; no check of the table's D call, TRBD2, against the DNA was made. TRBV21-1 is a pseudogene. The CDR3 length is 16 residues. CDR3 in amino acids: CASSKTSGSWQETQYF. The CDR3 DNA sequence: TGTGCCAGCAGCAAAACTAGCGGGAGCTGGCAAGAGACCCAGTACTTC.

The chain recombines TRBV6-5 with TRBJ1-4; D might be TRBD1 (5 bases). Germline-derived CDR1 and CDR2 are MNHEY and SVGAGI. The V end lost 8 bases, the J end lost 8 bases, and 12 bases lay between the germline ends. The CDR3 runs to 12 residues. CDR3 protein: CASRERGEKLFF. CDR3 DNA: TGTGCCAGCCGCGAAAGGGGCGAAAAACTGTTTTTT.

This clonotype has a count of ten or more. DNA for the CDR3: TGCAGCGTTGAAGGTCGGGGAACCGGTGGAAACACCATATATTTT. Its translation is CSVEGRGTGGNTIYF. The chain couples TRBV29-1 to TRBJ1-3; D is unclear. The CDR3 has 15 amino acids. V gave up 1 base and J gave up 3 bases, with 13 bases separating them. CDR1 and CDR2 from the germline V gene are SQVTM and ANQGSEA.

Many counts were recorded for this clonotype. The chain couples TRBV28 to TRBJ1-5, with D tentatively TRBD1 (6 bases). Trimming left V 7 bases short and J 0 bases short, with 13 bases between. The germline CDR1 and CDR2 sequences are MDHEN and SYDVKM. CDR3 length: 15 residues. CDR3 loop: CASIWGHNSNQPQHF. For the CDR3, the DNA is TGTGCCAGCATATGGGGACACAATAGCAATCAGCCCCAGCATTTT.

The chain recombines TRBV7-9 with TRBJ2-1, with D unclear. Germline loops: CDR1 SEHNR, CDR2 FQNEAQ (reference sequence). The V end lost 4 bases, the J end lost 7 bases, and 14 bases lay between the germline ends. The CDR3 is 14 residues long. Here the CDR3 DNA reads TGTGCCAGCAGCTCTGGGATAGCCCTAAATGAGCAGTTCTTC. This translates into CASSSGIALNEQFF. Full variable domain (remainder filled in from reference TRBV7-9 and TRBJ2-1): DTGVSQNPRHKITKRGQNVTFRCDPISEHNRLYWYRQTLGQGPEFLTYFQNEAQLEKSRLLSDRFSAERPKGSFSTLEIQRTEQGDSAMYLCASSSGIALNEQFFGPGTRLTVL.

This clonotype was counted between two and nine times. The chain combines TRBV6-5 with TRBJ1-1; D is possibly TRBD1 (5 bases). Trimming removed 5 bases at V and 11 bases at J, with 18 bases between. CDR3 length equals 13 residues. Germline V gene lookup returns CDR1 MNHEY and CDR2 SVGAGI. The CDR3 protein is CASSPQPGDEAFF. The CDR3 DNA follows: TGTGCCAGCAGTCCCCAGCCTGGGGACGAGGCTTTCTTT.